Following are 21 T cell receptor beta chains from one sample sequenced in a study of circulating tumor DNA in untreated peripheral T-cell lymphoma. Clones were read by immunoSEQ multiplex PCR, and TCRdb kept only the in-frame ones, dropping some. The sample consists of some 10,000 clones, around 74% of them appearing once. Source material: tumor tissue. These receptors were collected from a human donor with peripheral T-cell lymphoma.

The CDR3 DNA reads as TGTGCCAGAAGCCGTGGATTTACAGGCTATAATGAAAAACTGTTTTTT. It encodes CARSRGFTGYNEKLFF. V gene TRBV7-6 combines with J gene TRBJ1-4; TRBD1 is a possible D gene (5 bases). Germline-derived CDR1 and CDR2 are SGHVS and FNYEAQ. V lost 9 bases to trimming and J lost 4 bases, with 21 bases between them. This CDR3 has 16 amino acids.

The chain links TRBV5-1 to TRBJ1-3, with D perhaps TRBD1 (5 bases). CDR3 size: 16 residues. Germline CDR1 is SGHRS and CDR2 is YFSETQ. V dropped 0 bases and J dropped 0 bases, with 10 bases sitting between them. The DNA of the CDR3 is TGCGCCAGCAGCTTGGATGCGGGGACCTCTGGAAACACCATATATTTT. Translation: CASSLDAGTSGNTIYF. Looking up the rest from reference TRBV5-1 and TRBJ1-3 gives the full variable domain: KAGVTQTPRYLIKTRGQQVTLSCSPISGHRSVSWYQQTPGQGLQFLFEYFSETQRNKGNFPGRFSGRQFSNSRSEMNVSTLELGDSALYLCASSLDAGTSGNTIYFGEGSWLTVV.

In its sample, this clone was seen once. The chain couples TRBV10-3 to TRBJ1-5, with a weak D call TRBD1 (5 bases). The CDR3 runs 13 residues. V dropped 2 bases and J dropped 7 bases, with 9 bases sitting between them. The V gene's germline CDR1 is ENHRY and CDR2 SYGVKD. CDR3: CAISEEYRQPQHF. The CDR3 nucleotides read TGTGCCATCAGTGAGGAGTACAGGCAGCCCCAGCATTTT.

In DNA, the CDR3 is TGTGCCAGCTCCAGGGGGCCTGGGGCCAACGTCCTGACTTTC. Protein product: CASSRGPGANVLTF. The chain carries TRBV10-3 and TRBJ2-6; 8 bases line up with TRBD1. The V segment lost 10 bases and the J segment 2 bases; nucleotides outside the gene matches: 4. Germline V lookup: CDR1 ENHRY, CDR2 SYGVKD. This CDR3 comprises 14 residues.

The CDR3 DNA reads as TGTGCCAGTAGTACGAGAAGTGCCTGGGCCCGCTCCTACAATGAGCAGTTCTTC. It specifies CASSTRSAWARSYNEQFF. This chain links TRBV19 with TRBJ2-1; D remains ambiguous. Germline loops: CDR1 LNHDA, CDR2 SQIVND (reference sequence). The V end lost 4 bases, the J end lost 0 bases, and 19 bases lay between the germline ends. The CDR3 has 18 residues.

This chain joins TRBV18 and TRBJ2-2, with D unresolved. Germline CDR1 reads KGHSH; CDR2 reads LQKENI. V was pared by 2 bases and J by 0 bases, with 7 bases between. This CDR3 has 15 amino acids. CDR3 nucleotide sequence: TGTGCCAGCTCACCAACAAGCGCGAACACCGGGGAGCTGTTTTTT. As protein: CASSPTSANTGELFF.

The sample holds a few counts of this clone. For the CDR3, the DNA is TGCGCCAGCAGCGATCGTTCAGGGGGCGACACTGAAGCTTTCTTT. Translating gives CASSDRSGGDTEAFF. The gene calls are TRBV5-1 and TRBJ1-1, with TRBD1 matching over 8 bases. The junction had 8 bases not matched to a gene; V was cut back by 4 bases and J by 3 bases. Germline loops: CDR1 SGHRS, CDR2 YFSETQ. The CDR3 spans 15 residues.

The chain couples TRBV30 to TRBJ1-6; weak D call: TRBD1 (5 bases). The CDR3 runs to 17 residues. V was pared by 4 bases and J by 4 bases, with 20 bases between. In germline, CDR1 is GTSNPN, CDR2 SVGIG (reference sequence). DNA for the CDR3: TGTGCCTGGAATTCTTGGGGCAGCCCAAGTTATAATTCACCCCTCCACTTT. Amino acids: CAWNSWGSPSYNSPLHF.

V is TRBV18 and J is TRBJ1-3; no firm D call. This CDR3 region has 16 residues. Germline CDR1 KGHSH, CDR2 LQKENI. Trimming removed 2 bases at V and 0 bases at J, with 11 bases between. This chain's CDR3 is CASSPWTAGSGNTIYF. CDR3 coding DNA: TGTGCCAGCTCACCATGGACCGCGGGCTCTGGAAACACCATATATTTT.

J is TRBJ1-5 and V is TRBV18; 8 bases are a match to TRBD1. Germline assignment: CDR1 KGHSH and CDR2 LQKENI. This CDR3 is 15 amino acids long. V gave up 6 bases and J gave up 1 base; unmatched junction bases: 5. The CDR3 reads CASSETGESNQPQHF. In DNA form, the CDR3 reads TGTGCCAGCTCCGAGACAGGGGAAAGCAATCAGCCCCAGCATTTT.

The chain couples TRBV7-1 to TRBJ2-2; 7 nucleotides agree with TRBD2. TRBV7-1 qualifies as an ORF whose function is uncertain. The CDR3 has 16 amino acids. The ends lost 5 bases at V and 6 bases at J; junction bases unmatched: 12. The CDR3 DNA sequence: TGTGCCAGCAGCCTAAGAGGGCGGGGGTCCGCCGGGGAGCTGTTTTTT. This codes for CASSLRGRGSAGELFF.

The CDR3 region is CASSGGATTYNEQFF. As DNA, the CDR3 is TGCGCCAGCAGTGGTGGGGCGACCACCTACAATGAGCAGTTCTTC. This sequence joins TRBV5-1 and TRBJ2-1; D is possibly TRBD1 (5 bases). V lost 5 bases and J 2 bases, leaving 14 bases between the germline ends. There are 15 residues in the CDR3. Germline V gene sequence: CDR1 SGHRS, CDR2 YFSETQ. Variable domain in full (rest from reference TRBV5-1 and TRBJ2-1): KAGVTQTPRYLIKTRGQQVTLSCSPISGHRSVSWYQQTPGQGLQFLFEYFSETQRNKGNFPGRFSGRQFSNSRSEMNVSTLELGDSALYLCASSGGATTYNEQFFGPGTRLTVL.

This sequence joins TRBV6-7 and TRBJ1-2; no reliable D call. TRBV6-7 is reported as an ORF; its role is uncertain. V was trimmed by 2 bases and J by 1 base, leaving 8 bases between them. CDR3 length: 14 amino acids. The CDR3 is CASSYVGNNYGYTF. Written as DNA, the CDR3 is TGTGCCAGCAGTTACGTCGGCAATAACTATGGCTACACCTTC.

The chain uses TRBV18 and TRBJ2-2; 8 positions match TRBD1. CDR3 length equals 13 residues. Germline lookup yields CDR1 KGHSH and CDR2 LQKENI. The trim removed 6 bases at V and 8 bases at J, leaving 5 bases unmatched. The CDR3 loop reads CASSPQGAGELFF. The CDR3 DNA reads TGTGCCAGCTCCCCGCAGGGGGCGGGGGAGCTGTTTTTT.

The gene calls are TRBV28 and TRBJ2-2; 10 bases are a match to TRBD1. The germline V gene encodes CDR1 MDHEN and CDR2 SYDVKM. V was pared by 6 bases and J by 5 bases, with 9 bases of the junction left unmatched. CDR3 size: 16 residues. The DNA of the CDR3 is TGTGCCAGCAGACCCGACAGGGGGCGAGGGACCGGGGAGCTGTTTTTT. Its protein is CASRPDRGRGTGELFF.

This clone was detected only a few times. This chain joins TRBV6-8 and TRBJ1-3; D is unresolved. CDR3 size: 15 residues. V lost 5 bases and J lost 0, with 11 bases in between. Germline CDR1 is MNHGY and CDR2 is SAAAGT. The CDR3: CASSRKVGSGNTIYF. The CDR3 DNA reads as TGTGCCAGCAGTCGTAAGGTGGGCTCTGGAAACACCATATATTTT.

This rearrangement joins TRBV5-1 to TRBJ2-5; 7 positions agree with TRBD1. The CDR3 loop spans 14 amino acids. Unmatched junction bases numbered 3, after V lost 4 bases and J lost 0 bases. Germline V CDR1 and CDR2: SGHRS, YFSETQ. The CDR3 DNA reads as TGCGCCAGCAGCGAACAGGGGAACCAAGAGACCCAGTACTTC. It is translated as CASSEQGNQETQYF.

The CDR3 protein is CASSEANYGYTF. The CDR3 DNA is TGTGCCAGCAGTGAAGCAAACTATGGCTACACCTTC. The chain couples TRBV6-1 to TRBJ1-2; D gene ambiguous. V lost 0 bases and J lost 2, with 1 base in between. The V gene's germline CDR1 is MNHNS and CDR2 SASEGT. The CDR3 is 12 amino acids.

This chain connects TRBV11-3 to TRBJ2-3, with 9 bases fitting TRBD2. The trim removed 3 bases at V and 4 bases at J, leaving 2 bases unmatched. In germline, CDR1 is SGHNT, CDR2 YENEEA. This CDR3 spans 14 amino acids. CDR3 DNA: TGTGCCAGCAGCTTGGTAGCGGGGGCAGATACGCAGTATTTT. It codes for CASSLVAGADTQYF.

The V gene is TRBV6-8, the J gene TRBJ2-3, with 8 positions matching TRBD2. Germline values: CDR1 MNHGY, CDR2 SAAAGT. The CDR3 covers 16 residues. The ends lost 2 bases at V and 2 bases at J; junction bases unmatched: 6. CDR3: CASSYTGTRVTDTQYF. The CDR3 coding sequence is TGTGCCAGCAGTTACACCGGGACTAGAGTCACAGATACGCAGTATTTT.

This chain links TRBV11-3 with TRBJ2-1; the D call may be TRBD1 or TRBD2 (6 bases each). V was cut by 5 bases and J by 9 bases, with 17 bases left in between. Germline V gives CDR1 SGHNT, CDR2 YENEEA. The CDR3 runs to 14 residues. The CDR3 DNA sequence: TGTGCCAGCAGCAGAAACCTGGGGGGCTCTGAGCAGTTCTTC. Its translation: CASSRNLGGSEQFF.